The clone carrying this T cell receptor (beta chain) has more than one count but fewer than ten. These data are taken from a study of T-cell memory formation after mild COVID-19. In germline, CDR1 is SGHTA, CDR2 FQGTGA. CDR3 length: 15 residues. V was clipped by 1 base and J by 8 bases, with 15 bases between them. TCRdb ran MiXCR on the 5' RACE reads and lists one entry per CDR3 protein. The sample holds a few hundred thousand distinct CDR3 sequences, roughly 15% seen once. The rearrangement links TRBV7-3 to TRBJ2-1; possible D gene TRBD2, 6 bases. The receptor was derived from a young man who had mild COVID-19 (a few samples of this study predate the infection). Cell type and time point are not known. Sequenced: PBMCs or a T cell subset sorted from them (not recorded which). CDR3 protein: CASSLNAREVDEQFF. CDR3 sequence (DNA): TGTGCCAGCAGCTTAAATGCGAGGGAGGTCGATGAGCAGTTCTTC.